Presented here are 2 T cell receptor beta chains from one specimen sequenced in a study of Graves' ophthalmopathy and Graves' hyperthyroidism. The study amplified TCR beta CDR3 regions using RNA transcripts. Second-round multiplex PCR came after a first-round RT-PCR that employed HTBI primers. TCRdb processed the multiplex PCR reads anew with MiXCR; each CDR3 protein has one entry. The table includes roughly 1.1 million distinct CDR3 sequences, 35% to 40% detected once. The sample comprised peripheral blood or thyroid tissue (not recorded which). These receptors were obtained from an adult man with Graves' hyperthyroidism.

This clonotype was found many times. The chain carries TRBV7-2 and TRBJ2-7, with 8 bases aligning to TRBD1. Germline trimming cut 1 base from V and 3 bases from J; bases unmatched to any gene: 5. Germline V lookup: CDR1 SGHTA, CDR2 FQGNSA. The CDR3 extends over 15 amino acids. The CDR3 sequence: CASSLDRGKFYEQYF. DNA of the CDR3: TGTGCCAGCAGCTTAGACAGGGGGAAGTTCTACGAGCAGTACTTC.

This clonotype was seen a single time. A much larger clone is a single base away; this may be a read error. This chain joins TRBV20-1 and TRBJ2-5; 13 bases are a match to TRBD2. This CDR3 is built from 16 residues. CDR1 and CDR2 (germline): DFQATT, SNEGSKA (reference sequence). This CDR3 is CSAGEPTSGRIETQYF. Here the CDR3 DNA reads TGCAGTGCTGGAGAGCCGACTAGCGGGAGGATCGAGACCCAGTACTTC.